Below, 17 T cell receptor beta chains from the same sample are listed, as sequenced in a study of cytomegalovirus exposure and HLA in healthy donors. Primers for the PCR totalled 60 Vbeta and 13 Jbeta. Some clones are missing from TCRdb's copy, which holds only in-frame ones; the method was immunoSEQ multiplex PCR. The data contain 150,000 to 200,000 clones, 70% to 85% of them singletons. The source material was PBMCs. The receptors were sampled from a man aged 50-60 years in good health and CMV-seropositive.

The chain carries TRBV28 and TRBJ2-7; tentative D call: TRBD1 (7 bases). The CDR3 contains 16 residues. V dropped 6 bases and J dropped 2 bases, with 20 bases sitting between them. Germline CDR1 reads MDHEN; CDR2 reads SYDVKM. DNA for the CDR3: TGTGCCAGCAGCGTATACGGCAGGGGGGTGCCCTACGAGCAGTACTTC. It yields the protein CASSVYGRGVPYEQYF.

The V call is TRBV7-8, the J call TRBJ2-6; D is possibly TRBD2 (6 bases). This CDR3 region has 18 residues. Trimming took 1 base from V and 1 from J, leaving 14 bases between them. Looked up from germline, CDR1 is SGHVS and CDR2 is FQNEAQ. Here the CDR3 reads CASSLGRGGRSGANVLTF. Written as DNA, the CDR3 is TGTGCCAGCAGCTTAGGGCGGGGAGGACGATCTGGGGCCAACGTCCTGACTTTC.

The J gene is TRBJ2-5, the V gene TRBV10-3, with TRBD1 matching over 8 bases. The CDR3 has 14 amino acids. The V segment lost 6 bases and the J segment 3 bases; nucleotides outside the gene matches: 6. Per the germline V gene, CDR1 is ENHRY and CDR2 is SYGVKD. The CDR3 nucleotides read TGTGCCATCAGAGGTGCACAGGGGGAAGAGACCCAGTACTTC. Encoded protein: CAIRGAQGEETQYF.

This clone was seen more than once but under ten times. The rearrangement uses TRBV7-2 and TRBJ1-2; 10 bases match TRBD1. V shed 5 bases, J shed 5 bases, and the junction held 5 bases outside the gene matches. The CDR3 spans 14 residues. Germline-derived CDR1 and CDR2 are SGHTA and FQGNSA. The CDR3 coding sequence is TGTGCCAGCAGCCCGGACAGGGGGGGGTATGGCTACACCTTC. Residues: CASSPDRGGYGYTF.

The chain employs TRBV9 and TRBJ2-1; 7 bases fit TRBD2. Losses at the gene ends were 4 bases for V and 4 bases for J; bases not matched to a gene: 11. Germline-derived CDR1 and CDR2 are SGDLS and YYNGEE. The CDR3 is made up of 16 amino acids. The CDR3 protein is CASSPTAASGYNEQFF. CDR3 in DNA: TGTGCCAGCAGCCCCACGGCGGCTAGCGGTTACAATGAGCAGTTCTTC.

The gene calls are TRBV7-8 and TRBJ1-4, with D possibly being TRBD1 (5 bases). In germline, CDR1 is SGHVS, CDR2 FQNEAQ. The CDR3 covers 14 residues. V was trimmed by 3 bases and J by 6 bases, leaving 11 bases between them. CDR3 residues: CASSFDSGHEKLFF. In DNA, the CDR3 is TGTGCCAGCAGCTTTGACAGTGGACATGAAAAACTGTTTTTT.

V usage is TRBV25-1 and J usage is TRBJ1-6; 7 bases fit TRBD1. The germline CDR1 and CDR2 sequences are MGHDK and SYGVNS. The V gene end was trimmed by 9 bases and the J gene end by 7 bases; junction bases not matched to a gene: 6. This CDR3 spans 13 amino acids. The chain's CDR3 is CASRRDSNSPLHF. The CDR3 DNA reads as TGTGCCAGTAGGAGGGACAGCAATTCACCCCTCCACTTT.

This chain links TRBV4-3 with TRBJ1-4; 11 bases are a match to TRBD1. V lost 1 base, J lost 2 bases, and 3 bases stayed unmatched. The CDR3 totals 17 residues. Germline V gene data show CDR1 as LGHNA and CDR2 as YSLEER. The CDR3 region has the DNA TGCGCCAGCAGCCAAGGGACAGGGGGCTGGACTAATGAAAAACTGTTTTTT. Translation gives CASSQGTGGWTNEKLFF.

The genes are TRBV4-3 and TRBJ2-3; TRBD1 agrees at 7 bases. This CDR3 is built from 18 residues. Germline V CDR1 and CDR2: LGHNA, YSLEER. V gave up 0 bases and J gave up 3 bases; unmatched junction bases: 12. CDR3 coding DNA: TGCGCCAGCAGCCAAGAGCCCAGCAGGGGGTTTCCTACAGATACGCAGTATTTT. Its protein is CASSQEPSRGFPTDTQYF.

This rearrangement joins TRBV5-1 to TRBJ1-2; the D gene is possibly TRBD1 (5 bases). Trimming cost V 2 bases and J 4 bases, with 9 bases left between them. CDR3 length equals 13 residues. CDR1 is SGHRS, CDR2 YFSETQ, per germline. In DNA form, the CDR3 reads TGCGCCAGCAGCTTATCGACAGTCTATGGCTACACCTTC. It encodes CASSLSTVYGYTF.

This clone was counted between two and nine times. This chain uses TRBV6-5 with TRBJ1-2; the D gene is possibly TRBD1 (5 bases). The CDR3 contains 16 residues. V was trimmed by 4 bases and J by 3 bases, leaving 18 bases between them. In germline, CDR1 is MNHEY, CDR2 SVGAGI. Written as DNA, the CDR3 is TGTGCCAGCAGTTCCGCGACAGAGCTAATAGACTATGGCTACACCTTC. Its protein product is CASSSATELIDYGYTF.

The chain is built from TRBV6-5 and TRBJ2-1; 11 bases match TRBD2. CDR3 length equals 14 residues. Trimming cost V 4 bases and J 7 bases; bases outside gene matches: 3. The germline CDR1 and CDR2 sequences are MNHEY and SVGAGI. CDR3 sequence: CASSSSGGRNEQFF. CDR3 sequence (DNA): TGTGCCAGCAGTTCTAGCGGGGGGCGGAATGAGCAGTTCTTC.

The rearrangement uses TRBV28 and TRBJ1-1; 8 nucleotides align to TRBD1. Germline trimming cut 6 bases from V and 3 bases from J; bases unmatched to any gene: 12. CDR1 is MDHEN and CDR2 is SYDVKM in the germline V gene. The CDR3 consists of 16 residues. CDR3 sequence (DNA): TGTGCCAGCAGCCATCGGACAGGGAGGGGGGACACTGAAGCTTTCTTT. As protein: CASSHRTGRGDTEAFF.

The genes are TRBV28 and TRBJ1-1, with D possibly matching TRBD1 (6 bases). This CDR3 contains 16 residues. Germline CDR1 is MDHEN and CDR2 is SYDVKM. V lost 3 bases to trimming and J lost 4 bases, with 18 bases between them. CDR3 bases: TGTGCCAGCAGTTTTAAGGGGGGGGTATATGGCACTGAAGCTTTCTTT. It encodes CASSFKGGVYGTEAFF.

V usage is TRBV11-2 and J usage is TRBJ2-2; 8 nucleotides match TRBD2. Germline CDR1 SGHAT, CDR2 FQNNGV. The CDR3 runs 16 residues. V gave up 3 bases and J gave up 7 bases; unmatched junction bases: 10. This CDR3 reads CASSFSQGRGGGELFF. The CDR3 region has the DNA TGTGCCAGCAGCTTTTCACAGGGTCGGGGGGGCGGGGAGCTGTTTTTT.

The chain combines TRBV19 with TRBJ1-5; TRBD1 matches at 8 bases. This CDR3 is built from 14 residues. The germline CDR1 and CDR2 sequences are LNHDA and SQIVND (reference sequence). Trimming cost V 10 bases and J 6 bases; bases outside gene matches: 11. The CDR3 here is CATDDSGGGQPQHF. In DNA form, the CDR3 reads TGTGCCACTGATGACTCAGGGGGCGGTCAGCCCCAGCATTTT. Filled out from reference TRBV19 and TRBJ1-5, the complete variable domain reads DGGITQSPKYLFRKEGQNVTLSCEQNLNHDAMYWYRQDPGQGLRLIYYSQIVNDFQKGDIAEGYSVSREKKESFPLTVTSAQKNPTAFYLCATDDSGGGQPQHFGDGTRLSIL.

The rearrangement uses TRBV6-5 and TRBJ1-1; 7 bases line up with TRBD1. This CDR3 region has 15 residues. The V segment lost 5 bases and the J segment 9 bases; nucleotides outside the gene matches: 15. Germline V gene sequence: CDR1 MNHEY, CDR2 SVGAGI. The CDR3 region is CASSPRDRGSRKAFF. The CDR3 DNA follows: TGTGCCAGCAGTCCTAGGGACAGAGGCTCGAGGAAAGCTTTCTTT.